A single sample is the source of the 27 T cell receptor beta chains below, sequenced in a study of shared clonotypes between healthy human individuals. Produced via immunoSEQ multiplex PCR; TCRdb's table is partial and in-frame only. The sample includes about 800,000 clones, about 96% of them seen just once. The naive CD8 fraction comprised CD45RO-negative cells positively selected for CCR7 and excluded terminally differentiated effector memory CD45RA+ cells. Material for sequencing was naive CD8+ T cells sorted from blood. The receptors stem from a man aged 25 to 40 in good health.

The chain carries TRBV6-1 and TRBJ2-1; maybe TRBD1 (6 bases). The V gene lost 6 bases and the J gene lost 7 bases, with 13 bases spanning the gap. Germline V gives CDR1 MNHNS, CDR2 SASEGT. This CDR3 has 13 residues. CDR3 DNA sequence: TGTGCCAGCAGGGCAGGGGTGGGGAATGAGCAGTTCTTC. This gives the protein CASRAGVGNEQFF.

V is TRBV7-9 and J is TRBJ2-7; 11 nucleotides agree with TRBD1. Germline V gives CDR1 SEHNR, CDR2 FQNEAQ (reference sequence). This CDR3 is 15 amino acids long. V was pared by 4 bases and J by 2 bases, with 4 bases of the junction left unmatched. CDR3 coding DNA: TGTGCCAGCAGCTCACAGGACAGGGGGCCCTACGAGCAGTACTTC. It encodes CASSSQDRGPYEQYF.

The DNA for the CDR3 is TGTGCCAGCAGCGTAAAAGGACTAGTTTGGTCAGATACGCAGTATTTT. The encoded protein is CASSVKGLVWSDTQYF. The chain combines TRBV9 with TRBJ2-3, with 7 nucleotides matching TRBD2. This CDR3 spans 16 amino acids. The junction had 9 bases not matched to a gene; V was cut back by 1 base and J by 4 bases. CDR1 SGDLS and CDR2 YYNGEE come from the germline V gene.

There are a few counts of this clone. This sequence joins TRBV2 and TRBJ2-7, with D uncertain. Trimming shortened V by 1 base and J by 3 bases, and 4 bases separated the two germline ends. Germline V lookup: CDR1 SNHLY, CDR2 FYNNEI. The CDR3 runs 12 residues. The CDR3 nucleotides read TGTGCCAGCAGTGAAGAAGGCTACGAGCAGTACTTC. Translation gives CASSEEGYEQYF.

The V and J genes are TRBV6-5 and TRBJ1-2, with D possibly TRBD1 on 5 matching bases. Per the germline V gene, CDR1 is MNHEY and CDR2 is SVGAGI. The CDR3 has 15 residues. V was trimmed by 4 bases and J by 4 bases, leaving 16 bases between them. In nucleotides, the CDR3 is TGTGCCAGCAGTTGGACACTAATATCAGGCTATGGCTACACCTTC. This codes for CASSWTLISGYGYTF.

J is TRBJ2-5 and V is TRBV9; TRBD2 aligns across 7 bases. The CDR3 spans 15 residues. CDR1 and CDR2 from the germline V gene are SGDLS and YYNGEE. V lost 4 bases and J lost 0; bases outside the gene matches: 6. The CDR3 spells CASSSWEGYQETQYF. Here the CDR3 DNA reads TGTGCCAGCAGCTCCTGGGAGGGGTACCAAGAGACCCAGTACTTC.

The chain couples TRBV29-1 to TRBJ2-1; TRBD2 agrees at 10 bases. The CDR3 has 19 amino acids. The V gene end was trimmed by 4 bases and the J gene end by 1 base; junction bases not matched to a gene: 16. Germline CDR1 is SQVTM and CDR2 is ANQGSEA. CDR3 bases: TGCAGCGTTGTAGACCTGGAAATACTAGCGGGACCTTCCTACAATGAGCAGTTCTTC. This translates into CSVVDLEILAGPSYNEQFF.

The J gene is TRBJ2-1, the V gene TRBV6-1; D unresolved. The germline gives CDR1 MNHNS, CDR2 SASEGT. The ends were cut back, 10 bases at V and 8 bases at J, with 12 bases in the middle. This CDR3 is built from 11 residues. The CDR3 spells CATPLGYEQFF. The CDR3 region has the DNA TGTGCCACCCCTCTCGGGTATGAGCAGTTCTTC.

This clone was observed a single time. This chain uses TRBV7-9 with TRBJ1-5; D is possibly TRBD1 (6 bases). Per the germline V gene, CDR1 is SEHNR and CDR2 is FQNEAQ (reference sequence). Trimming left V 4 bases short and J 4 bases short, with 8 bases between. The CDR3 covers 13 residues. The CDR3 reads CASSSTGNQPQHF. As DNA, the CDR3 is TGTGCCAGCAGCTCTACAGGGAATCAGCCCCAGCATTTT. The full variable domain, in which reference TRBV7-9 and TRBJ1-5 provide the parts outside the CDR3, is DTGVSQNPRHKITKRGQNVTFRCDPISEHNRLYWYRQTLGQGPEFLTYFQNEAQLEKSRLLSDRFSAERPKGSFSTLEIQRTEQGDSAMYLCASSSTGNQPQHFGDGTRLSIL.

The CDR3 region is CASSRPPRGAKYNEQFF. The DNA of the CDR3 is TGTGCCAGCAGTCGCCCACCAAGGGGCGCGAAGTACAATGAGCAGTTCTTC. V gene TRBV27 combines with J gene TRBJ2-1, with D possibly being TRBD1 (5 bases). The CDR3 contains 17 residues. The germline V and J ends were trimmed by 5 bases and 4 bases, with 21 bases remaining between them. CDR1 is MNHEY and CDR2 is SMNVEV in the germline V gene (reference sequence).

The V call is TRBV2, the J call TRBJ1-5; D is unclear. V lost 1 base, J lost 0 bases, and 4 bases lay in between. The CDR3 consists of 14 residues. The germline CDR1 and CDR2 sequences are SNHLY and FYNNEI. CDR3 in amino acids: CASSEGYSNQPQHF. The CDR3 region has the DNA TGTGCCAGCAGTGAAGGGTATAGCAATCAGCCCCAGCATTTT.

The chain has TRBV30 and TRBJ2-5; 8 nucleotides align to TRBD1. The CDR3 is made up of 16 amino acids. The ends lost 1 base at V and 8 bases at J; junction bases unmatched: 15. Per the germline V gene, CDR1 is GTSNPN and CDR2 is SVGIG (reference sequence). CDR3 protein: CAWSALNHPRGRTQYF. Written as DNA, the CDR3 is TGTGCCTGGAGTGCGCTAAACCACCCCAGGGGGCGAACCCAGTACTTC.

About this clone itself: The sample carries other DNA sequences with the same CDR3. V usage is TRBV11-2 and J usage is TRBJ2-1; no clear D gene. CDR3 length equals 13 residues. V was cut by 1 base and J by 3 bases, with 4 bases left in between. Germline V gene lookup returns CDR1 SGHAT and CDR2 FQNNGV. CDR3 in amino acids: CASSLVSYNEQFF. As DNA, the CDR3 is TGTGCCAGCAGCTTAGTTAGCTACAATGAGCAGTTCTTC.

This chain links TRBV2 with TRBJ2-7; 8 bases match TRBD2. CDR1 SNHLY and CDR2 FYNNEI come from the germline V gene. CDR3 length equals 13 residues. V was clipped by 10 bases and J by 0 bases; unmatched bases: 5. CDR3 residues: CANTGTSSYEQYF. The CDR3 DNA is TGTGCCAACACCGGGACTAGCTCCTACGAGCAGTACTTC.

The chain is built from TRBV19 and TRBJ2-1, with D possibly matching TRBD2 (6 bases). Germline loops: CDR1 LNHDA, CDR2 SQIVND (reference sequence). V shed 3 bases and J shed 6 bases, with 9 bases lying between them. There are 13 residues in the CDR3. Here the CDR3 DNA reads TGTGCCAGTAGTATTGCGGGATCCAATGAGCAGTTCTTC. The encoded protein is CASSIAGSNEQFF. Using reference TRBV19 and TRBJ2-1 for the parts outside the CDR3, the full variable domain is DGGITQSPKYLFRKEGQNVTLSCEQNLNHDAMYWYRQDPGQGLRLIYYSQIVNDFQKGDIAEGYSVSREKKESFPLTVTSAQKNPTAFYLCASSIAGSNEQFFGPGTRLTVL.

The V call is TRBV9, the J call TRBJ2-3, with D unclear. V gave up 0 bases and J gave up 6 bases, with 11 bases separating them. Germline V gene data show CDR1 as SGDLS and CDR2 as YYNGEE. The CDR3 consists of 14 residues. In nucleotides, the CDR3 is TGTGCCAGCAGCGTAGACGGGTCGGGTGATACGCAGTATTTT. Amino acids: CASSVDGSGDTQYF.

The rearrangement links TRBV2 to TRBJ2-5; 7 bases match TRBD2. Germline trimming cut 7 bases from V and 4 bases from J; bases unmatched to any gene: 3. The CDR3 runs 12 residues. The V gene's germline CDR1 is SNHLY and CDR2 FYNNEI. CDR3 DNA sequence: TGTGCCAGCATAAGGACTAGAGAGACCCAGTACTTC. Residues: CASIRTRETQYF.

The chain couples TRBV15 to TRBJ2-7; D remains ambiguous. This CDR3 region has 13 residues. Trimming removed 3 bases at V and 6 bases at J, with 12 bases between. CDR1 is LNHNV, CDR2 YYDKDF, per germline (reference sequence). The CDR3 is CATSRILDPEQYF. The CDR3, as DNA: TGTGCCACCAGCAGGATATTAGACCCCGAGCAGTACTTC. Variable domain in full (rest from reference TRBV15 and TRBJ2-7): DAMVIQNPRYQVTQFGKPVTLSCSQTLNHNVMYWYQQKSSQAPKLLFHYYDKDFNNEADTPDNFQSRRPNTSFCFLDIRSPGLGDTAMYLCATSRILDPEQYFGPGTRLTVT.

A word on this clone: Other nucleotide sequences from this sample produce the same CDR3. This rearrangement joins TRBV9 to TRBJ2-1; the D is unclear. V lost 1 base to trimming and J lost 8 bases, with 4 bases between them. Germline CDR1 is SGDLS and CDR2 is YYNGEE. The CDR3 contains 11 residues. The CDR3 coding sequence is TGTGCCAGCAGCGTAAGTGATGAGCAGTTCTTC. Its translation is CASSVSDEQFF.

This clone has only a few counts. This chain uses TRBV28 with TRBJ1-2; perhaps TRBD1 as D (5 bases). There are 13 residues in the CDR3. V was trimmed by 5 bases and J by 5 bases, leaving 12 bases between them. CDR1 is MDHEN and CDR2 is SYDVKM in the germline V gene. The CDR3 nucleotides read TGTGCCAGCAGTCCTACAGGTATATATGGCTACACCTTC. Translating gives CASSPTGIYGYTF.

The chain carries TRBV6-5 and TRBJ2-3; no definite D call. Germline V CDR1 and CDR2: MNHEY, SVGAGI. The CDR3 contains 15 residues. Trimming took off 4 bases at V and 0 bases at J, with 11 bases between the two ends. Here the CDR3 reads CASSLSTASTDTQYF. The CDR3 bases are TGTGCCAGCAGTTTATCGACGGCTAGCACAGATACGCAGTATTTT.

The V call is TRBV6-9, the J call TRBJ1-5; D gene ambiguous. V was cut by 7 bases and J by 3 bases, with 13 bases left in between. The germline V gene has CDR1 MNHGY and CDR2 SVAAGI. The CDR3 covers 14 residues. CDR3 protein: CASTFRVVNQPQHF. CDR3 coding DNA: TGTGCCAGCACTTTTCGGGTTGTCAATCAGCCCCAGCATTTT.

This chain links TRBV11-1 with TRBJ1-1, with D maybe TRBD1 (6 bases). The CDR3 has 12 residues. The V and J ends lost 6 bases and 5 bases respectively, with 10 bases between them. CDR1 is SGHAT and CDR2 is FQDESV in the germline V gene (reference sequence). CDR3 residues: CASSWGATEAFF. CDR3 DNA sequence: TGTGCCAGCAGTTGGGGGGCAACTGAAGCTTTCTTT. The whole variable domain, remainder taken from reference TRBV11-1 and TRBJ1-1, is EAEVAQSPRYKITEKSQAVAFWCDPISGHATLYWYRQILGQGPELLVQFQDESVVDDSQLPKDRFSAERLKGVDSTLKIQPAELGDSAMYLCASSWGATEAFFGQGTRLTVV.

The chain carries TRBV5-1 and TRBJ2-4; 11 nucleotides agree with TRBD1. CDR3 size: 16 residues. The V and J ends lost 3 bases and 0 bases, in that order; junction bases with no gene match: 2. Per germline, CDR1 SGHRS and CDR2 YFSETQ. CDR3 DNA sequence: TGCGCCAGCAGCTGGACAGGGGGCATAGCCAAAAACATTCAGTACTTC. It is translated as CASSWTGGIAKNIQYF.

CDR3 DNA: TGTGCCAGCATTTCCGTCAGTGCAGAGAACTATGGCTACACCTTC. It codes for CASISVSAENYGYTF. The chain combines TRBV2 with TRBJ1-2; D gene unclear. This CDR3 has 15 residues. Germline CDR1 is SNHLY and CDR2 is FYNNEI. V lost 7 bases, J lost 2 bases, and 17 bases lay in between. Full variable domain (outside the CDR3, taken from reference TRBV2 and TRBJ1-2): EPEVTQTPSHQVTQMGQEVILRCVPISNHLYFYWYRQILGQKVEFLVSFYNNEISEKSEIFDDQFSVERPDGSNFTLKIRSTKLEDSAMYFCASISVSAENYGYTFGSGTRLTVV.

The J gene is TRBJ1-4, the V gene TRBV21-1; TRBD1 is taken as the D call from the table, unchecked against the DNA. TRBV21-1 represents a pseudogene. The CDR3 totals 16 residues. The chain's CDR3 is CASSNPGQGRNEKLFF. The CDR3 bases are TGTGCCAGCAGCAACCCGGGACAAGGGCGAAATGAAAAACTGTTTTTT.

The CDR3 loop is CASSQPDRSSYNEQFF. The CDR3 DNA reads TGTGCCAGCAGCCAGCCGGACCGGAGCTCCTACAATGAGCAGTTCTTC. The V gene is TRBV11-2, the J gene TRBJ2-1; D not resolved. Trimming left V 5 bases short and J 0 bases short, with 14 bases between. This CDR3 has 16 amino acids. The V gene's germline CDR1 is SGHAT and CDR2 FQNNGV.